The next 20 T cell receptor beta chains were all read from a single sample in a study of blood T cell repertoires in COVID-19. Only in-frame clones appear in the TCRdb table, and some are missing; sequencing was by immunoSEQ multiplex PCR. Seen here are fewer than 75,000 clones, 75% to 80% observed once, and the top ten hold roughly 6.5%. The specimen sequenced was peripheral blood. The receptors shown here come from a woman in her fifties or sixties with acute or convalescent COVID-19.

This chain links TRBV12-3 or TRBV12-4 with TRBJ1-5; D remains unclear. The CDR3 has 13 amino acids. The V end was cut by 5 bases, the J end by 0 bases, with 5 bases between. Written as DNA, the CDR3 is TGTGCCAGCAGTACCGGTAGCAATCAGCCCCAGCATTTT. This sequence encodes CASSTGSNQPQHF.

The CDR3 sequence: CASSFRESGETQYF. In nucleotides, the CDR3 is TGTGCCAGCTCATTTCGGGAATCTGGGGAGACCCAGTACTTC. The chain carries TRBV18 and TRBJ2-5; a weak D match, TRBD2 (5 bases). The CDR3 has 14 residues. Trimming took off 5 bases at V and 5 bases at J, with 15 bases between the two ends. The germline gives CDR1 KGHSH, CDR2 LQKENI.

This rearrangement joins TRBV30 to TRBJ2-7, with D possibly matching TRBD2 (6 bases). V was shortened by 2 bases and J by 2 bases, with 10 bases between the two germline ends. The length of the CDR3 is 13 residues. Per germline, CDR1 GTSNPN and CDR2 SVGIG (reference sequence). The CDR3 DNA is TGTGCCTGGAGTTTGGGACTTACCTACGAGCAGTACTTC. This encodes CAWSLGLTYEQYF.

The chain carries TRBV2 and TRBJ2-4; TRBD1 matches at 9 bases. The germline CDR1 and CDR2 sequences are SNHLY and FYNNEI. This CDR3 region has 14 residues. Losses at the gene ends were 4 bases for V and 10 bases for J; bases not matched to a gene: 8. The CDR3 DNA reads as TGTGCCAGCAGTGGAGGACAGGGGATAATAATTCAGTACTTC. It codes for CASSGGQGIIIQYF. Supplemented by reference TRBV2 and TRBJ2-4, the full variable domain reads EPEVTQTPSHQVTQMGQEVILRCVPISNHLYFYWYRQILGQKVEFLVSFYNNEISEKSEIFDDQFSVERPDGSNFTLKIRSTKLEDSAMYFCASSGGQGIIIQYFGAGTRLSVL.

The chain recombines TRBV19 with TRBJ1-2, with TRBD1 matching over 9 bases. The ends lost 3 bases at V and 3 bases at J; junction bases unmatched: 2. This CDR3 contains 14 residues. Per germline, CDR1 LNHDA and CDR2 SQIVND (reference sequence). The CDR3: CASSITGGHYGYTF. CDR3 bases: TGTGCCAGTAGTATTACAGGGGGCCACTATGGCTACACCTTC.

The gene calls are TRBV2 and TRBJ2-2; D is unresolved. The CDR3 loop spans 13 amino acids. V gave up 5 bases and J gave up 6 bases, with 10 bases separating them. Germline lookup yields CDR1 SNHLY and CDR2 FYNNEI. CDR3 amino acids: CASSLTRPGELFF. The CDR3 DNA reads as TGTGCCAGCAGTTTGACAAGGCCCGGGGAGCTGTTTTTT.

This chain uses TRBV4-2 with TRBJ2-7; D is perhaps TRBD1 (6 bases). Germline-derived CDR1 and CDR2 are LGHNA and YNFKEQ. Trimming shortened V by 0 bases and J by 4 bases, and 7 bases separated the two germline ends. The CDR3 covers 13 residues. CDR3 coding DNA: TGTGCCAGCAGCCAAGAAGGGGGATACGAGCAGTACTTC. Protein product: CASSQEGGYEQYF.

This chain connects TRBV19 to TRBJ1-1, with 7 positions matching TRBD1. The ends lost 5 bases at V and 7 bases at J; junction bases unmatched: 7. This CDR3 is 13 amino acids long. Germline V gives CDR1 LNHDA, CDR2 SQIVND (reference sequence). CDR3 sequence reads: CASSGVTGSEAFF. The CDR3 DNA follows: TGTGCCAGTAGTGGGGTGACAGGGAGTGAAGCTTTCTTT.

The chain combines TRBV3-1 (or the pseudogene TRBV3-2) with TRBJ2-3; D remains ambiguous. In germline, CDR1 is LGHDT, CDR2 YNNKEL (reference sequence). The CDR3 has 14 residues. V was cut by 1 base and J by 7 bases, with 12 bases left in between. CDR3 sequence: CASSQGFTENTQYF. In nucleotides, the CDR3 is TGTGCCAGCAGCCAAGGGTTTACCGAGAATACGCAGTATTTT.

The chain combines TRBV6-5 with TRBJ2-5; D is possibly TRBD2 (5 bases). The ends were cut back, 0 bases at V and 5 bases at J, with 10 bases in the middle. Germline V lookup: CDR1 MNHEY, CDR2 SVGAGI. The CDR3 runs 14 residues. CDR3 loop: CASSYSQRTETQYF. CDR3 DNA sequence: TGTGCCAGCAGTTACTCGCAAAGGACTGAGACCCAGTACTTC.

This rearrangement joins TRBV4-3 to TRBJ1-2; 10 bases agree with TRBD1. This CDR3 spans 16 amino acids. Germline V CDR1 and CDR2: LGHNA, YSLEER. V trimming: 0 bases; J trimming: 4 bases; junction bases outside the gene matches: 5. CDR3 loop: CASSQDLGTGAYGYTF. In nucleotides, the CDR3 is TGCGCCAGCAGCCAAGACTTAGGGACAGGGGCCTATGGCTACACCTTC.

This chain connects TRBV28 to TRBJ1-2; D is perhaps TRBD1 (6 bases). Germline CDR1 reads MDHEN; CDR2 reads SYDVKM. CDR3 size: 14 residues. V lost 7 bases and J lost 4, with 16 bases in between. The CDR3 sequence: CASTPDSSVYGYTF. DNA for the CDR3: TGTGCCAGCACCCCGGACAGTTCTGTCTATGGCTACACCTTC.

The chain couples TRBV20-1 to TRBJ2-3; the D is unclear. The CDR3 has 11 residues. Germline-derived CDR1 and CDR2 are DFQATT and SNEGSKA (reference sequence). Trimming took off 3 bases at V and 4 bases at J, with 5 bases between the two ends. The CDR3 sequence: CSASPADTQYF. CDR3 sequence (DNA): TGCAGTGCTAGTCCTGCAGATACGCAGTATTTT.

This clone was seen a handful of times. The chain is built from TRBV3-1 (or the pseudogene TRBV3-2) and TRBJ2-2, with TRBD2 as a possible D gene (6 bases). V was clipped by 8 bases and J by 5 bases, with 6 bases between them. Germline V gives CDR1 LGHDT, CDR2 YNNKEL (reference sequence). The CDR3 contains 11 residues. The DNA for the CDR3 is TGTGCCAGCCGGGGGACCGGGGAGCTGTTTTTT. This sequence encodes CASRGTGELFF.

The chain couples TRBV2 to TRBJ1-2; 7 bases are shared with TRBD1. V gave up 3 bases and J gave up 4 bases; unmatched junction bases: 5. The CDR3 length is 14 residues. Germline values: CDR1 SNHLY, CDR2 FYNNEI. The CDR3 DNA follows: TGTGCCAGCAGTGAGGACAGGCCATCCTATGGCTACACCTTC. Translating it yields CASSEDRPSYGYTF.

This clone was detected a few times. V and J are TRBV18 and TRBJ2-7, with a possible D match to TRBD1 (5 bases). With 3 bases removed from V and 0 bases from J, the gap between germline ends came to 9 bases. From germline, CDR1 is KGHSH and CDR2 LQKENI. The CDR3 contains 14 residues. The CDR3 loop reads CASSPTTDSYEQYF. CDR3 DNA: TGTGCCAGCTCACCGACGACAGACTCCTACGAGCAGTACTTC. The full variable domain, with the rest looked up from reference TRBV18 and TRBJ2-7, is NAGVMQNPRHLVRRRGQEARLRCSPMKGHSHVYWYRQLPEEGLKFMVYLQKENIIDESGMPKERFSAEFPKEGPSILRIQQVVRGDSAAYFCASSPTTDSYEQYFGPGTRLTVT.

The chain joins TRBV25-1 to TRBJ1-1; 9 bases fit TRBD1. The CDR3 contains 14 residues. Per germline, CDR1 MGHDK and CDR2 SYGVNS. V was clipped by 6 bases and J by 5 bases; unmatched bases: 7. The CDR3 loop is CASRQTGGVTEAFF. Written as DNA, the CDR3 is TGTGCCAGCAGGCAGACAGGGGGGGTAACTGAAGCTTTCTTT.

For the CDR3, the DNA is TGCAGCGTCCCACAGGGCTACAATGAGCAGTTCTTC. It encodes CSVPQGYNEQFF. V is TRBV29-1 and J is TRBJ2-1, with D possibly being TRBD1 (6 bases). V was shortened by 6 bases and J by 3 bases, with 9 bases between the two germline ends. The CDR3 contains 12 residues. CDR1 and CDR2 (germline): SQVTM, ANQGSEA.

The J gene is TRBJ2-7, the V gene TRBV2; 7 positions agree with TRBD1. Germline trimming cut 1 base from V and 7 bases from J; bases unmatched to any gene: 7. The CDR3 spans 14 residues. CDR1 is SNHLY, CDR2 FYNNEI, per germline. This CDR3 is CASSEDRGVGEQYF. CDR3 sequence (DNA): TGTGCCAGCAGTGAAGACAGGGGAGTCGGGGAGCAGTACTTC.

This chain joins TRBV15 and TRBJ1-1; D is perhaps TRBD1 (5 bases). With 4 bases removed from V and 1 base from J, the gap between germline ends came to 7 bases. Germline V gene sequence: CDR1 LNHNV, CDR2 YYDKDF (reference sequence). The CDR3 runs to 13 residues. This chain's CDR3 is CATSIRGNTEAFF. The CDR3 DNA is TGTGCCACCAGCATTAGGGGGAACACTGAAGCTTTCTTT.